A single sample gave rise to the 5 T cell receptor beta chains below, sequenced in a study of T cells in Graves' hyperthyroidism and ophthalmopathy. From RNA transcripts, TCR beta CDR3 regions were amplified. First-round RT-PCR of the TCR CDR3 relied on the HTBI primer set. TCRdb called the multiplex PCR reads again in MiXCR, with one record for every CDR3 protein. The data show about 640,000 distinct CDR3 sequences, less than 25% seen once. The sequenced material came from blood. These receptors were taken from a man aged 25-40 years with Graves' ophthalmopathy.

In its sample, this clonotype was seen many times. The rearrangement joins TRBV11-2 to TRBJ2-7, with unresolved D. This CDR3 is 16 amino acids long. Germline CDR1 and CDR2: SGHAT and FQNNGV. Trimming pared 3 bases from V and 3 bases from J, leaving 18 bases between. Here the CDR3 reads CASSLGPVPNLYEQYF. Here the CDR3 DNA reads TGTGCCAGCAGCTTGGGTCCGGTGCCGAACCTCTACGAGCAGTACTTC.

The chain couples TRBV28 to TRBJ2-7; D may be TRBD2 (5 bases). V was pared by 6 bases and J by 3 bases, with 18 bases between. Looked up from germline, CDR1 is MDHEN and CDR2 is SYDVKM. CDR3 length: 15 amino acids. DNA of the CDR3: TGTGCCAGCAGCCCCAGGACTTTTAGTTTCTACGAGCAGTACTTC. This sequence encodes CASSPRTFSFYEQYF.

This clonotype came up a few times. The CDR3: CASSPDRGPTGEKLFF. The CDR3 DNA sequence: TGTGCCAGCTCACCAGACAGGGGCCCTACCGGGGAAAAACTGTTTTTT. V gene TRBV18 combines with J gene TRBJ1-4; 8 bases are a match to TRBD1. Germline trimming cut 2 bases from V and 8 bases from J; bases unmatched to any gene: 10. The CDR3 has 16 amino acids. CDR1 KGHSH and CDR2 LQKENI come from the germline V gene.

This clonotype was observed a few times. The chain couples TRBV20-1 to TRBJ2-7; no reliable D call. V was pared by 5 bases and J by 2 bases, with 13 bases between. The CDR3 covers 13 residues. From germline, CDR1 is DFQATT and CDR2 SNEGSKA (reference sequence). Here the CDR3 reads CSARPGGPYEQYF. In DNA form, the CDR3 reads TGCAGTGCTCGTCCTGGCGGTCCCTACGAGCAGTACTTC.

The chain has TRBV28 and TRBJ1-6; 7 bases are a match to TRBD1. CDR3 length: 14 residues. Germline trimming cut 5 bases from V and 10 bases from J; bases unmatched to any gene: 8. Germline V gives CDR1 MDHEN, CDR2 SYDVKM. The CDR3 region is CASSPRQGGSPLHF. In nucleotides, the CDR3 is TGTGCCAGCAGTCCCCGACAGGGAGGCTCACCCCTCCACTTT.